Listed below are T cell receptor beta chains from one sample, sequenced in a study of shared clonotypes between healthy human individuals. Generated by immunoSEQ multiplex PCR, the TCRdb table keeps only in-frame clones and is missing some. The sample includes just over 2,000,000 clones, roughly 94% of them seen just once. Sequenced input: naive CD4+ T cells sorted from blood. Every receptor here comes from a man between 18 and 29 years old in good health. Both conserved end residues are part of each CDR3. A D gene is named only where the DNA matches it firmly. Clone size is not always given. Where it is, it says once, few, many or a class for expanded clones.

V	size	J	D	DNA	CDR3
TRBV9	NA	TRBJ2-3	NA	TGTGCCAGCAGCGTCAAGGGCGGATCAACAGATACGCAGTATTTT	CASSVKGGSTDTQYF
TRBV10-1	NA	TRBJ2-2	NA	TGCGCCAGCAGTGAGAGGCTCACCGGGGAGCTGTTTTTT	CASSERLTGELFF
TRBV28	NA	TRBJ1-6	TRBD1	TGTGCCAGCAGTTTACCGGGACAGGGGACTTCACCCCTCCACTTT	CASSLPGQGTSPLHF
TRBV9	NA	TRBJ1-3	NA	TGTGCCAGCAGCGTAGCTAGCAGCTCTGGAAACACCATATATTTT	CASSVASSSGNTIYF
TRBV18	NA	TRBJ2-1	NA	TGTGCCAGCTCACCACGGCCAGACGCCCCCGCGAATGAGCAGTTCTTC	CASSPRPDAPANEQFF
TRBV27	NA	TRBJ1-2	NA	TGTGCCAGCAGTAAGCGAATTGGACAAAACCCTACTAACTATGGCTACACCTTC	CASSKRIGQNPTNYGYTF
TRBV25-1	NA	TRBJ1-2	NA	TGTGCCAGCAGTGAATGGGGGATTCCCCAAAGGGAGTCTCATGGCTACACCTTC	CASSEWGIPQRESHGYTF
TRBV23-1	NA	TRBJ2-7	NA	TGCGCCAGCATTGGACGGGCCCACGAGCAGTACTTC	CASIGRAHEQYF
TRBV14	NA	TRBJ1-5	NA	TGTGCCAGCAGCCAAGGGGGGAATCAGCCCCAGCATTTT	CASSQGGNQPQHF
TRBV28	NA	TRBJ2-4	NA	TGTGCCAGCAGGAAGGGGGACATTCAGTACTTC	CASRKGDIQYF
TRBV30	NA	TRBJ2-1	TRBD2	TGTGCCTGGACCCCCTCTAGGACTAGCGGGAGCCATGAGCAGTTCTTC	CAWTPSRTSGSHEQFF
TRBV19	NA	TRBJ2-5	NA	TGTGCCAGTAGTGAATGGGCCAAAGACCAAGAGACCCAGTACTTC	CASSEWAKDQETQYF
TRBV5-1	NA	TRBJ2-7	NA	TGCGCCAGCAGCCTCGCCCCATCCTACGAGCAGTACTTC	CASSLAPSYEQYF
TRBV6-5	NA	TRBJ2-1	TRBD2	TGTGCCAGCAGTCACGACCGACTAGCCAATGAGCAGTTCTTC	CASSHDRLANEQFF
TRBV30	NA	TRBJ2-7	NA	TGTGCCTGGAGTCCATTCCGGGACACGCTCCACGAGCAGTACTTC	CAWSPFRDTLHEQYF
TRBV5-1	once	TRBJ2-6	NA	TGCGCCAGCAGCTTGGGGAGGGGCGCTGGGGCCAACGTCCTGACTTTC	CASSLGRGAGANVLTF
TRBV4-2	once	TRBJ2-2	TRBD2	TGTGCCAGCAGCCAAGTTGGGCTAGCGGGGGGAGCGAACACCGGGGAGCTGTTTTTT	CASSQVGLAGGANTGELFF
TRBV13	NA	TRBJ2-7	NA	TGTGCCAGCAGCTTTATCGACAACTCCTACGAGCAGTACTTC	CASSFIDNSYEQYF
TRBV9	once	TRBJ2-5	NA	TGTGCCAGCAGCGTCAGCGGTGACTCAAGCGGGGAGACCCAGTACTTC	CASSVSGDSSGETQYF
TRBV9	NA	TRBJ1-2	NA	TGTGCCAGCAAGGCCTCGCCCTCCCGCGAAGACAGCGCTTCTAACTATGGCTACACCTTC	CASKASPSREDSASNYGYTF
TRBV29-1	NA	TRBJ1-2	NA	TGCAGCGTTGATCTTGAAAGCTCTTATGGCTACACCTTC	CSVDLESSYGYTF
TRBV30	NA	TRBJ1-2	NA	TGTGCCTGGAGTCGAGGGAAGGATGGCTACACCTTC	CAWSRGKDGYTF